The subject of this entry is one TCR beta chain. Its target antigen remains unknown. No base quality values were provided; no much bigger clone lies one nucleotide off. Using the deep immunoSEQ assay, TCR CDR3 regions were amplified from genomic DNA by multiplex PCR. Extracted genomic DNA from each cell subset was distributed evenly across all wells of several immunoSEQ 96-well plates, and each plate was treated as a replicate. For sorted subsets, each replicate PCR was loaded with around 200 ng genomic DNA, equivalent to approximately 27,000 T cell genomes. Purified libraries were measured with a Qubit 3.0 fluorometer, size-checked on a Bioanalyzer 2100, and measured again with the KAPA Library Quantification kit. A separate single-read 150-cycle Illumina NextSeq 550 flow cell was used to sequence each immunoSEQ 96-well plate. From the authors' description of their analysis: Because the immunoSEQ output included only junctional sequences and no quality scores, the filtering could not be the same as the filtering used for full-length reads. Sequences were annotated with PyIR, a Python wrapper for IgBLAST v1.9, using IMGT germline references to assign V/J genes and CDR3. Any read was removed if the V/J assignment was weak (E-value above 1e-6), the CDR3 was missing, or the read contained stop codons, out-of-frame junctions, or ambiguous translated residues. V3J clonotypes were defined as sequences sharing an identical inferred V gene, J gene, and CDR3 amino acid sequence. To compute the percentage overlap between repertoires, the number of shared unique clonotypes was divided by the size of the smaller repertoire. Richness of each repertoire was evaluated using RTK rarefaction, the Chao1 estimator, and Recon v2.1 estimates of unobserved clonotypes. OLGA was used to compute generation probabilities for all TCRbeta clonotypes that the gDNA method yielded from several donors. The table was pulled from immuneACCESS by TCRdb, which kept in-frame rearrangements only. Such tables lose some clones; where checked, under half of the loss comes from unresolved V genes, and the rest has no known cause. D and trimming come from the DNA, and the V and J calls and clone size come from that table. The sample table shows over a million clones, and 75% to 80% are seen once. The top ten hold 0.55% to 0.7% of the sample.

Including cysteine and phenylalanine, the CDR3 has 16 amino acids. Here the CDR3 DNA is all that survives: 48 bases in frame from base 1. The germline ends are 12 bases apart after V is trimmed by 0 bases and J by 1 base. Based on the germline V gene, the CDR1 and CDR2 sequences are MNHNS and SASEGT. Donors were healthy HIV-negative adults with no recently reported acute infections or vaccinations. Every donor was a Caucasian adult residing in Nashville, Tennessee, USA. CD4+ T cells were enriched by magnetic negative selection, after which naive cells were positively selected on CD45RA and the negative fraction was taken as the memory subset. Blood was collected by leukapheresis, and PBMCs were isolated by Ficoll-Histopaque density gradient centrifugation and then cryopreserved in liquid nitrogen vapor phase. Analytical flow cytometry was used to check the purity and quantity of every magnetically sorted T cell population. Genomic DNA was isolated from each sorted fraction and quantified by UV absorbance on a Nanodrop 2000c.

This entry belongs to a study of shared clonotypes between healthy human individuals (dated by TCRdb to about 2020). Broadly, across the study: Two women and a few men aged 18 to 49 years were included in the cohort. Per donor, three plates each were used for CD4 naive and CD4 memory, two for CD8 naive, and one for CD8 memory. To estimate repertoire size and how much clonotype sharing occurs between individuals, the study deeply sequenced the blood TCR repertoires of five healthy adults. Different laboratories and diverse techniques were used to prepare libraries and sequence TCR repertoires, to increase sequencing depth and limit assay-specific biases. Each donor's leukapheresis produced roughly between about 0.8 and 8.9 billion PBMCs. General findings and caveats noted by the study authors: Sampling was restricted to blood, and TCR repertoires in tissues likely differ from the TCR repertoires found in blood. Sharing across several donors was observed for about 5% of naive CD4, 3% to 4% of naive CD8, over 2% of memory CD4, and roughly 0.4% of memory CD8 clonotypes. Rarefaction of sorted-subset datasets indicated incomplete sequencing despite the large sequencing depth. Naive subsets generally had larger estimated clonotype richness than memory subsets. Pairwise subsampling indicated that sequencing depth was expected to affect the degree of clonotype sharing among donors. Compared with non-shared clonotypes, the clonotypes found in all four sorted-subset donors had higher generation probabilities. Because the study included only a small number of donors, the genetic and exposure-history diversity represented was limited.

This TCR derives from a man between 18 and 35 years old in good health. Some clones in this sample may be carry-over from other donors' samples. Rearrangement joined TRBV6-1 to TRBJ1-1, and the D gene may be TRBD1, 5 bases matching. The sequenced sample consisted of memory CD4+ T cells from PBMCs. Taken with the paper, the label for cell subset or site translates to: CD45RA-negative fraction. The DNA sequence is TGTGCCAGCAGTGAAGCGATGGGACTGACGAACACTGAAGCTTTCTTT. It translates as CASSEAMGLTNTEAFF.